The 5 T cell receptor beta chains in this list originate from one sample, sequenced in a study of T cell clonality in common variable immunodeficiency (dated by TCRdb to the mid-2010s). Library generation was performed with the immunoSEQ multiplex PCR assay. TCRdb carries this immuneACCESS record with in-frame sequences only. Its versions omit some clonotypes, under half of them owing to an unresolved V gene in the studies checked, with the rest unexplained. The table shows some 28,000 clones here, with no singletons. The ten largest clones capture around an eighth of the sample. The sample comprised peripheral blood mononuclear cells. These TCRs come from a person aged 18-70 years in good health.

A note on this clone: The read halts 3 residues ahead of the CDR3 end, with the missing end drawn from the germline J gene. This chain links TRBV7-9 with TRBJ2-5, with D perhaps TRBD2 (7 bases). Trimming stripped 3 bases from V and 2 bases from J, with 10 bases between. Germline CDR1 is SEHNR and CDR2 is FQNEAQ (reference sequence). The CDR3 contains 14 residues. CDR3 DNA (partial): TGTGCCAGCAGCTTGGCGGGGGCACAAGAGACC. Amino acid sequence: CASSLAGAQET. The entire CDR3 sequence reads CASSLAGAQETQYF.

The table lists this clone with many counts. The missing CDR3 end, 3 residues past where the read stops, is filled in from the germline J gene. This sequence joins TRBV4-1 and TRBJ2-7, with TRBD1 matching over 8 bases. From germline, CDR1 is MGHRA and CDR2 YSYEKL. Unmatched junction bases numbered 12, after V lost 2 bases and J lost 3 bases. This CDR3 has 17 amino acids. The CDR3 bases that were read are TGCGCCAGCAGCCAACCGACGGCATCGGACAGGGACTACGAG. Translated: CASSQPTASDRDYE. The CDR3 in full is CASSQPTASDRDYEQYF.

In this sample, this clone turned up many times. The read stops 3 residues short of the end of the CDR3; the missing end is completed from the germline J gene. The chain uses TRBV5-1 and TRBJ2-5; 11 bases match TRBD2. Per the germline V gene, CDR1 is SGHRS and CDR2 is YFSETQ. Germline trimming cut 0 bases from V and 5 bases from J; bases unmatched to any gene: 9. CDR3 length: 17 residues. CDR3 sequence: CASSLDGLAGGRETQYF. The sequenced part of the CDR3 DNA is TGCGCCAGCAGCTTGGACGGGCTAGCGGGGGGCCGCGAGACC.

In its sample, this clone was seen many times. The read falls 3 residues short of the CDR3 end, and the missing part is taken from the germline J gene. The chain carries TRBV6-2 or TRBV6-3 and TRBJ1-2; possibly TRBD1 for D (6 bases). The CDR3 is 14 amino acids. V was trimmed by 7 bases and J by 7 bases, leaving 19 bases between them. The germline V gene has CDR1 MNHEY and CDR2 SVGEGT. Incomplete CDR3 DNA: TGTGCCAGCACCGACGGCGGGACAAAGTTTGGC. Encoded protein: CASTDGGTKFG. The entire CDR3 is CASTDGGTKFGYTF.

This clone was counted ten times or more. Coverage ceases 3 residues before the CDR3 finishes, and the germline J gene fills in the end. The chain combines TRBV20-1 with TRBJ1-5; D ambiguous. Germline V gene data show CDR1 as DFQATT and CDR2 as SNEGSKA (reference sequence). Trimming shortened V by 3 bases and J by 1 base, and 10 bases separated the two germline ends. The CDR3 extends over 14 amino acids. The CDR3 spells CSARDYGSNQPQHF. The CDR3 bases that were read are TGCAGTGCTAGGGACTACGGAAGCAATCAGCCC.